A single sample is the source of the 13 T cell receptor beta chains below, sequenced in a study of T-cell memory formation after mild COVID-19. Via MiXCR, TCRdb re-called the 5' RACE reads, giving one row per CDR3 protein. The data hold hundreds of thousands of distinct CDR3 sequences, with 12% to 15% observed a single time. The sample was PBMCs or a T cell subset sorted from them (not recorded which). The receptors shown here come from a man aged 18 to 30 who had mild COVID-19 (a few samples of this study predate the infection). Cell type and time point are not known.

The sample holds many counts of this clonotype. The chain combines TRBV20-1 with TRBJ1-2; 8 bases match TRBD1. CDR3 length: 14 residues. CDR1 DFQATT and CDR2 SNEGSKA come from the germline V gene (reference sequence). J gave up 2 bases and V 0 bases, and 2 bases lay outside the gene matches. The CDR3 bases are TGCAGTGCTAGAGATCCAGGGGGCAACTATGGCTACACCTTC. Translating it yields CSARDPGGNYGYTF.

The table lists this clonotype with a few counts. This rearrangement joins TRBV7-2 to TRBJ1-2; TRBD1 might be the D (6 bases). The V gene lost 3 bases and the J gene lost 1 base, with 15 bases spanning the gap. Germline V CDR1 and CDR2: SGHTA, FQGNSA. This CDR3 is built from 16 residues. The CDR3 region has the DNA TGTGCCAGCAGCTTGCTAGGGGGGTTGAATAACTATGGCTACACCTTC. Translating gives CASSLLGGLNNYGYTF.

In its sample, this clonotype was seen a few times. The chain employs TRBV28 and TRBJ2-7; D unclear. Trimming cost V 11 bases and J 0 bases, with 8 bases left between them. Germline CDR1 reads MDHEN; CDR2 reads SYDVKM. This CDR3 spans 11 amino acids. This CDR3 is CASATSYEQYF. For the CDR3, the DNA is TGTGCCTCCGCAACCTCCTACGAGCAGTACTTC.

The genes are TRBV10-3 and TRBJ1-1; D unresolved. The CDR3 length is 11 residues. The V gene's germline CDR1 is ENHRY and CDR2 SYGVKD. The V and J ends lost 7 bases and 8 bases respectively, with 11 bases between them. The CDR3 sequence is CAIMSGQEAFF. CDR3 sequence (DNA): TGTGCCATCATGTCTGGGCAAGAAGCTTTCTTT.

This clonotype was seen a handful of times. This chain joins TRBV6-5 and TRBJ1-2, with 10 bases aligning to TRBD1. Losses at the gene ends were 6 bases for V and 2 bases for J; bases not matched to a gene: 9. The germline gives CDR1 MNHEY, CDR2 SVGAGI. The CDR3 runs to 16 residues. CDR3 residues: CASRNSLDRGNYGYTF. DNA of the CDR3: TGTGCCAGCAGAAATTCCCTGGACAGGGGGAACTATGGCTACACCTTC.

There are a few counts of this clonotype. This chain connects TRBV20-1 to TRBJ1-1; a weak D match, TRBD1 (6 bases). The CDR3 consists of 13 residues. Germline values: CDR1 DFQATT, CDR2 SNEGSKA (reference sequence). Trimming shortened V by 3 bases and J by 6 bases, and 14 bases separated the two germline ends. The CDR3 loop is CSASRSQGSEAFF. CDR3 nucleotide sequence: TGCAGTGCTAGCCGCTCGCAGGGGTCTGAAGCTTTCTTT.

The V gene is TRBV19, the J gene TRBJ1-5; 9 bases align to TRBD1. Germline V lookup: CDR1 LNHDA, CDR2 SQIVND (reference sequence). The CDR3 has 13 amino acids. The V and J ends lost 7 bases and 5 bases, in that order; junction bases with no gene match: 3. This CDR3 is CASIDRGDQPQHF. CDR3 nucleotide sequence: TGTGCCAGTATCGACAGGGGGGATCAGCCCCAGCATTTT.

This chain links TRBV5-1 with TRBJ2-3; 8 nucleotides line up with TRBD1. The CDR3 runs to 16 residues. The J segment lost 3 bases and the V segment lost 1 base, leaving 7 bases of the junction unmatched. From germline, CDR1 is SGHRS and CDR2 YFSETQ. In nucleotides, the CDR3 is TGCGCCAGCAGCTTGACTACAGGGGGAAGAACAGATACGCAGTATTTT. This encodes CASSLTTGGRTDTQYF.

The CDR3 DNA follows: TGTGCCAGCAGCCCAGACCGGGAGAACTATGGCTACACCTTC. It codes for CASSPDRENYGYTF. The rearrangement joins TRBV7-2 to TRBJ1-2; D gene ambiguous. V gave up 5 bases and J gave up 2 bases, with 12 bases separating them. Germline CDR1 is SGHTA and CDR2 is FQGNSA. The CDR3 has 14 amino acids. The variable domain in full, with the rest retrieved from reference TRBV7-2 and TRBJ1-2, is GAGVSQSPSNKVTEKGKDVELRCDPISGHTALYWYRQSLGQGLEFLIYFQGNSAPDKSGLPSDRFSAERTGGSVSTLTIQRTQQEDSAVYLCASSPDRENYGYTFGSGTRLTVV.

The sample holds a few counts of this clonotype. This chain connects TRBV4-1 to TRBJ1-6; D gene uncertain. The V and J ends lost 3 bases and 9 bases respectively, with 9 bases between them. CDR1 and CDR2 from the germline V gene are MGHRA and YSYEKL. The CDR3 contains 13 residues. This CDR3 reads CASSHQLVSPLHF. CDR3 sequence (DNA): TGCGCCAGCAGCCACCAGCTCGTTTCACCCCTCCACTTT.

This clonotype appeared a single time. This sequence joins TRBV28 and TRBJ2-5; perhaps TRBD1 as D (5 bases). The CDR3 covers 15 residues. Germline assignment: CDR1 MDHEN and CDR2 SYDVKM. Trimming stripped 3 bases from V and 5 bases from J, with 16 bases between. CDR3 coding DNA: TGTGCCAGCAGTTTCGACAGTGCCTCAGGGGAGACCCAGTACTTC. Translated, it gives CASSFDSASGETQYF.

The table lists this clonotype with a few counts. This chain connects TRBV24-1 to TRBJ2-2; 9 nucleotides match TRBD1. With 6 bases clipped from V and 0 bases from J, the junction kept 7 bases outside the gene matches. Germline V gives CDR1 KGHDR, CDR2 SFDVKD. The length of the CDR3 is 17 residues. The CDR3: CATSSGTGLTNTGELFF. DNA for the CDR3: TGTGCCACCAGTTCCGGGACAGGGCTAACGAACACCGGGGAGCTGTTTTTT.

The chain links TRBV6-1 to TRBJ1-2; tentatively, D is TRBD1 (5 bases). Germline assignment: CDR1 MNHNS and CDR2 SASEGT. The CDR3 contains 14 residues. V dropped 2 bases and J dropped 4 bases, with 11 bases sitting between them. Here the CDR3 reads CASSEFPGVYGYTF. In nucleotides, the CDR3 is TGTGCCAGCAGTGAATTTCCGGGGGTCTATGGCTACACCTTC.